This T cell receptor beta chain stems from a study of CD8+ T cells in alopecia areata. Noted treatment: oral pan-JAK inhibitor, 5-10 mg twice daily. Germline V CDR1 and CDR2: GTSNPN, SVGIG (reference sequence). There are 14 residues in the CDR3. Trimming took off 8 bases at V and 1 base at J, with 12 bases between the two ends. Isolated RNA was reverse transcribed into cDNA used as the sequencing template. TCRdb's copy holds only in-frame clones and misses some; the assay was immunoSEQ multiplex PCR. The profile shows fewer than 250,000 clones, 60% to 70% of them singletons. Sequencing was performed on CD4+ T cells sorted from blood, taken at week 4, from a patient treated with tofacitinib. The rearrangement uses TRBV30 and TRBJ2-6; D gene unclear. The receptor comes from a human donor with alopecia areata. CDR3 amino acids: CALSRASGANVLTF. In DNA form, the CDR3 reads TGTGCCCTCTCTAGGGCTTCTGGGGCCAACGTCCTGACTTTC. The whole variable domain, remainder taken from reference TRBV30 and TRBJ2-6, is SQTIHQWPATLVQPVGSPLSLECTVEGTSNPNLYWYRQAAGRGLQLLFYSVGIGQISSEVPQNLSASRPQDRQFILSSKKLLLSDSGFYLCALSRASGANVLTFGAGSRLTVL.